This TCR beta chain comes out of a study of cytomegalovirus exposure and HLA in healthy donors. From germline, CDR1 is GTSNPN and CDR2 SVGIG (reference sequence). This CDR3 comprises 14 residues. V dropped 5 bases and J dropped 4 bases, with 15 bases sitting between them. This clone was recorded a few times. With 60 Vbeta and 13 Jbeta primers, the PCR was carried out. Produced via immunoSEQ multiplex PCR; TCRdb's table is partial and in-frame only. The sample shows roughly 180,000 clones, roughly a tenth of them seen only once. This receptor was identified in a woman aged 25 to 39 in good health and CMV-seropositive. The chain carries TRBV30 and TRBJ1-3, with TRBD1 as a possible D gene (5 bases). The source material was PBMCs. CDR3 nucleotides: TGTGCCTGGGTGGGGGGGGGAGACGGAAACACCATATATTTT. It encodes CAWVGGGDGNTIYF.